The present TCR beta chain was sequenced within a study of T cells in Graves' hyperthyroidism and ophthalmopathy. The investigators amplified TCR beta CDR3 regions from RNA transcripts. HTBI primers were used for first-round RT-PCR of the TCR CDR3. MiXCR, applied by TCRdb to the multiplex PCR reads, yields one record per CDR3 protein. Of about 380,000 distinct CDR3 sequences listed, roughly 13% are singletons. Findings and caveats of the study: In the blood, most expanded thyroid clonotypes above 0.001 appeared as well.

The study excluded patients with uncontrolled infection, other autoimmune disease, pregnancy or lactation. This CDR3 is 13 amino acids long. CDR1 is LNHDA and CDR2 is SQIVND in the germline V gene (reference sequence). Trimming pared 9 bases from V and 0 bases from J, leaving 11 bases between. This clonotype appeared many times. The antigen remains unidentified. The TCR was taken from a woman aged 60-75 years with Graves' hyperthyroidism. The rearrangement links TRBV19 to TRBJ1-2, with D possibly being TRBD1 (5 bases). The sequencing input was blood. The CDR3 spells CASSRESNYGYTF. The CDR3 DNA is TGTGCCAGCAGCAGGGAGTCTAACTATGGCTACACCTTC. Based on the CDR3 plus reference TRBV19 and TRBJ1-2, the full variable domain is DGGITQSPKYLFRKEGQNVTLSCEQNLNHDAMYWYRQDPGQGLRLIYYSQIVNDFQKGDIAEGYSVSREKKESFPLTVTSAQKNPTAFYLCASSRESNYGYTFGSGTRLTVV.